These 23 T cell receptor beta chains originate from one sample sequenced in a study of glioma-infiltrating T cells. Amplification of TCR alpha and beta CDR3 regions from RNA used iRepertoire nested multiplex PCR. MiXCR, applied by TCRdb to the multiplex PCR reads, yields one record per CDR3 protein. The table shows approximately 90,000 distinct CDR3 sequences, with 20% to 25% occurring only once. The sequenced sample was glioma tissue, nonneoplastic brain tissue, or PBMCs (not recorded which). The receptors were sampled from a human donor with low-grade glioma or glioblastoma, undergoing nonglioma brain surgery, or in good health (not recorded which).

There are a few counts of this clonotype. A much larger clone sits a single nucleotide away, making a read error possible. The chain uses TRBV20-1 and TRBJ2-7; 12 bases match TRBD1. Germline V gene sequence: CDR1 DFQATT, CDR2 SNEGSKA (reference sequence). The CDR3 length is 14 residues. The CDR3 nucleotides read TGCAGTGCTAGGATGGGACAGGGGGCTAGAGAGCAGCACTTC. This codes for CSARMGQGAREQHF.

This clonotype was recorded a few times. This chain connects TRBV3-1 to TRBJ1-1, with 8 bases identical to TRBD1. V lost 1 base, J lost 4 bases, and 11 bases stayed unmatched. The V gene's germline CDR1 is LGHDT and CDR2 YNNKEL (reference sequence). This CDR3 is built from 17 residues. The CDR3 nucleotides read TGTGCCAGCAGCCAAGTGCCTCAGGGGGCTGGGAGCACTGAAGCTTTCTTT. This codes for CASSQVPQGAGSTEAFF.

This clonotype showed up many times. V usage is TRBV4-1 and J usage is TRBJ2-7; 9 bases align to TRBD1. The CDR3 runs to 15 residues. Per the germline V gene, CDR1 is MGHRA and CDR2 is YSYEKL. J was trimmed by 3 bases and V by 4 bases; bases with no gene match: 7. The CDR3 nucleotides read TGCGCCAGCAGCCCAGGACAGGGGATCCTCTACGAGCAGTACTTC. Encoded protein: CASSPGQGILYEQYF.

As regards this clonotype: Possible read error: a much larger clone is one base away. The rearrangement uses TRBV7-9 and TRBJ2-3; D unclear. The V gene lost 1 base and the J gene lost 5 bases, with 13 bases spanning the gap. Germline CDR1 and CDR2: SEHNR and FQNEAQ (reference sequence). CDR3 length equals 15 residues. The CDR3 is CASSLVGWAEDTQYF. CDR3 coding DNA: TGTGCCAGCAGCTTAGTGGGCTGGGCAGAAGATACGCAGTATTTT.

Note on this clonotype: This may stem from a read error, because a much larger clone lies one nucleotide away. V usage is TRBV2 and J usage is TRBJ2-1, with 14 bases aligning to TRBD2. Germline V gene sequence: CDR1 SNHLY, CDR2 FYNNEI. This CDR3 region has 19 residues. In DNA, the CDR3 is TGCGCCAGCAGCCAAGATCGTAGGAAGACTAGCGGGAGGGGCAATGAGCAGTTCTTC. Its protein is CASSQDRRKTSGRGNEQFF.

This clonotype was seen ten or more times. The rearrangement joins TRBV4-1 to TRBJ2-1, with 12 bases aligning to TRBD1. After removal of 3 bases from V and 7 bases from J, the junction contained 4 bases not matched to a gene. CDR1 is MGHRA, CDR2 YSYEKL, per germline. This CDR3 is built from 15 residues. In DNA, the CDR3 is TGCGCCAGCAGCCAGCCGGGACAGGGGGCTAATGAGCAGTTCTTC. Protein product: CASSQPGQGANEQFF.

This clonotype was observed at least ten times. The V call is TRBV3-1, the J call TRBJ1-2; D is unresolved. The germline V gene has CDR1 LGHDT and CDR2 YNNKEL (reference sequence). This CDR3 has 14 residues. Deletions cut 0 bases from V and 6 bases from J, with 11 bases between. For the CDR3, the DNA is TGTGCCAGCAGCCAAGACTGGCGGAATCATGGCTACACCTTC. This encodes CASSQDWRNHGYTF.

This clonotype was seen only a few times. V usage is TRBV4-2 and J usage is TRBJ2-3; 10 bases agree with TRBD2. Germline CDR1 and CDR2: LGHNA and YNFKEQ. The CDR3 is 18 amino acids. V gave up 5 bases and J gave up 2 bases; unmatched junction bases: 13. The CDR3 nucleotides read TGTGCCAGCAGCTACACTTCACTAGCGGGGACCCTCACAGATACGCAGTATTTT. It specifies CASSYTSLAGTLTDTQYF.

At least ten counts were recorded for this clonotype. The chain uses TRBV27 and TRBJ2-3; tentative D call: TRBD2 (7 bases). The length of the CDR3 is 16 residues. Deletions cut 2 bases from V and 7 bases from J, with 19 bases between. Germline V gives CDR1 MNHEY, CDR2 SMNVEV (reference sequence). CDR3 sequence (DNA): TGTGCCAGCAGTTTAAATGGCGGGGGCGAGAGAAATACGCAGTATTTT. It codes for CASSLNGGGERNTQYF.

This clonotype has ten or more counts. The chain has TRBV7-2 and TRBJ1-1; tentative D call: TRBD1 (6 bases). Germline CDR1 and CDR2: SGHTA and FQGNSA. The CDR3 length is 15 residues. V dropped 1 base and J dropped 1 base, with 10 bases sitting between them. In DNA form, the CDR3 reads TGTGCCAGCAGCTTAGGACAGGTCCGGAACACTGAAGCTTTCTTT. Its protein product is CASSLGQVRNTEAFF. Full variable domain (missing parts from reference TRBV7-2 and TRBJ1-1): GAGVSQSPSNKVTEKGKDVELRCDPISGHTALYWYRQSLGQGLEFLIYFQGNSAPDKSGLPSDRFSAERTGGSVSTLTIQRTQQEDSAVYLCASSLGQVRNTEAFFGQGTRLTVV.

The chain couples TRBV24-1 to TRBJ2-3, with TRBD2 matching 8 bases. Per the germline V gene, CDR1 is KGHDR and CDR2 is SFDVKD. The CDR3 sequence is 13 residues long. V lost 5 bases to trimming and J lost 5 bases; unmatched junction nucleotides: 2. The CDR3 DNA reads TGTGCCACCAGTGCCCTAGCGGGAGATACGCAGTATTTT. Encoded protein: CATSALAGDTQYF.

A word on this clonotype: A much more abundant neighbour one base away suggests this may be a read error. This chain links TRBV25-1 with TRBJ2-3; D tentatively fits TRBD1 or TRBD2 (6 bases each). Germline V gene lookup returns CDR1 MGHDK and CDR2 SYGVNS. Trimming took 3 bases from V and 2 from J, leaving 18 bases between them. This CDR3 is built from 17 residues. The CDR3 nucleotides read TGTGCCAGCAGTGATAGCGGACAGTGGACCTTCACAGATACGCAGTATTTT. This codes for CASSDSGQWTFTDTQYF.

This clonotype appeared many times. The CDR3 nucleotides are TGTGCCAGCAGTTTGCGGGGGGGCCAGTACAATGAGCAGTTCTTC. Its protein product is CASSLRGGQYNEQFF. This rearrangement joins TRBV12-3 or TRBV12-4 to TRBJ2-1, with 9 bases lining up with TRBD2. CDR3 length: 15 amino acids. J gave up 4 bases and V 3 bases, and 4 bases lay outside the gene matches.

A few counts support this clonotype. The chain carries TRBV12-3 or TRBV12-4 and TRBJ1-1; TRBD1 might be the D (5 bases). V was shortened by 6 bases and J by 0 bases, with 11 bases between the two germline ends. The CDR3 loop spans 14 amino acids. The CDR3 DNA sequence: TGTGCCAGCAGCCCGGGGGGGATGAACACTGAAGCTTTCTTT. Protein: CASSPGGMNTEAFF.

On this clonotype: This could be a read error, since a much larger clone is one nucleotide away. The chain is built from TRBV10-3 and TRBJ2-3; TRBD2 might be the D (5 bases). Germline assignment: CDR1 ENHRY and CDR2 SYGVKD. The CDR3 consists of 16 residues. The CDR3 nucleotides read TGTGCCATCAGTGATTCGGGGAGTGTCAGCACAGATACGCGGTATTTT. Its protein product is CAISDSGSVSTDTRYF.

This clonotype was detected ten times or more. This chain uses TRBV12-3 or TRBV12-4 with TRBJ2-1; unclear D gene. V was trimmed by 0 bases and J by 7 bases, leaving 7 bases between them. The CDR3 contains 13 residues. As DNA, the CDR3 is TGTGCCAGCAGTTTAGCACAGATGAATGAGCAGTTCTTC. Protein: CASSLAQMNEQFF.

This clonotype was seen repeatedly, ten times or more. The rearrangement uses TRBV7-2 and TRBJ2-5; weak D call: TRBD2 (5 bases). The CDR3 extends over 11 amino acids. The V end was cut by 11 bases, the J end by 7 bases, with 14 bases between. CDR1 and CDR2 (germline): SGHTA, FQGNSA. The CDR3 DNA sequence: TGTGCCCTCAGCTTAGAGGGGACCCAGTACTTC. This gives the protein CALSLEGTQYF.

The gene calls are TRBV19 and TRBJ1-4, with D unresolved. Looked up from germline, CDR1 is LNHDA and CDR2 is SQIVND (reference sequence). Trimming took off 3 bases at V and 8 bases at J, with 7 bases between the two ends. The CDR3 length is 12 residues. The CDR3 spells CASSISGEKLFF. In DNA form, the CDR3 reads TGTGCCAGTAGTATTTCTGGGGAAAAACTGTTTTTT. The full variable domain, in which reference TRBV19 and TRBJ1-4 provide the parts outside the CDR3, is DGGITQSPKYLFRKEGQNVTLSCEQNLNHDAMYWYRQDPGQGLRLIYYSQIVNDFQKGDIAEGYSVSREKKESFPLTVTSAQKNPTAFYLCASSISGEKLFFGSGTQLSVL.

Written as DNA, the CDR3 is TGCAGCGCTGGGAGCTCCTACAATGAGCAGTTCTTC. Its translation is CSAGSSYNEQFF. The chain links TRBV29-1 to TRBJ2-1; D might be TRBD2 (5 bases). Germline V lookup: CDR1 SQVTM, CDR2 ANQGSEA. The CDR3 consists of 12 residues. Trimming removed 7 bases from V and 0 bases from J, with 7 bases in between.

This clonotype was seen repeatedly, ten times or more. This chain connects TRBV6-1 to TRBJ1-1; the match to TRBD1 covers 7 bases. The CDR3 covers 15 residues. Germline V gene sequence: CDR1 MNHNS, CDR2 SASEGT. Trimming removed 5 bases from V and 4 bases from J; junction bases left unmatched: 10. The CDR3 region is CASSLFEGGSTEAFF. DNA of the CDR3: TGTGCCAGCAGTCTATTCGAAGGGGGCAGCACTGAAGCTTTCTTT.

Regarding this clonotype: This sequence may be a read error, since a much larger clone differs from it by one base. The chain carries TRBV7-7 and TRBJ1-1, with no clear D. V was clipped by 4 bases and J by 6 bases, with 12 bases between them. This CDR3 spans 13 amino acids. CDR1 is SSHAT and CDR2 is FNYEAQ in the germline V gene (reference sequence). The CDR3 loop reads CASSSCLGPEAFF. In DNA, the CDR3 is TGTGCCAGCAGCTCCTGTTTGGGCCCTGAAGCTTTCTTT. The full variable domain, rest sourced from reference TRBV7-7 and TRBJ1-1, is GAGVSQSPRYKVTKRGQDVTLRCDPISSHATLYWYQQALGQGPEFLTYFNYEAQPDKSGLPSDRFSAERPEGSISTLTIQRTEQRDSAMYRCASSSCLGPEAFFGQGTRLTVV.

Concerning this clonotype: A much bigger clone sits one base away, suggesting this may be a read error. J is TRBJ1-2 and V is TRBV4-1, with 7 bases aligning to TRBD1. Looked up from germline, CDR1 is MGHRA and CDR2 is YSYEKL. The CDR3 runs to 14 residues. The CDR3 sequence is CASTLRDRDYGYNF. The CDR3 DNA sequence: TGCGCCAGCACCCTCCGAGACAGGGACTATGGCTACAACTTC.

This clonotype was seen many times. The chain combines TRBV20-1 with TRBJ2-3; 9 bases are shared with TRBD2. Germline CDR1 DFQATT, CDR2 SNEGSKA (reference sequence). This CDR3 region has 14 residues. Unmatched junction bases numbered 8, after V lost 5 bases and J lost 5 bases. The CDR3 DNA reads TGCAGTGCTGAGCCGGGACTAGCTCTAGATACGCAGTATTTT. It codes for CSAEPGLALDTQYF.